This T cell receptor (beta chain) came from a study of siplizumab effects on memory and regulatory T cells. Whole-study results and caveats: Few alloreactive clones mapped to unstimulated subsets.

In each sample, around 96,000 TCR templates were assayed. The repertoire was sequenced with immunoSEQ multiplex PCR; TCRdb's copy has only in-frame clones and lacks some. The data contain 9,000 to 15,000 clones, around half of them seen just once; the ten biggest clones take up 35% to 40%. V was pared by 5 bases and J by 7 bases, with 18 bases between. In germline, CDR1 is LNHDA, CDR2 SQIVND (reference sequence). The CDR3 length is 15 residues. As to this clone: Its cognate antigen is unknown.

Cells from the mixed lymphocyte reaction were cocultured for about six days at 37°C. The clonotype was recovered from a human donor in good health; the cells came from an allogeneic mixed lymphocyte reaction. Some clones in this sample may be carry-over from other donors' samples. J is TRBJ1-5 and V is TRBV19; maybe TRBD1 (6 bases). The sample taken for sequencing was CFSE-low (dividing) CD8+ T cells sorted from an allogeneic mixed lymphocyte reaction. The CDR3 coding sequence is TGTGCCAGTAGTTACTCAAACCTAGGGGGACAGCCCCAGCATTTT. It specifies CASSYSNLGGQPQHF.